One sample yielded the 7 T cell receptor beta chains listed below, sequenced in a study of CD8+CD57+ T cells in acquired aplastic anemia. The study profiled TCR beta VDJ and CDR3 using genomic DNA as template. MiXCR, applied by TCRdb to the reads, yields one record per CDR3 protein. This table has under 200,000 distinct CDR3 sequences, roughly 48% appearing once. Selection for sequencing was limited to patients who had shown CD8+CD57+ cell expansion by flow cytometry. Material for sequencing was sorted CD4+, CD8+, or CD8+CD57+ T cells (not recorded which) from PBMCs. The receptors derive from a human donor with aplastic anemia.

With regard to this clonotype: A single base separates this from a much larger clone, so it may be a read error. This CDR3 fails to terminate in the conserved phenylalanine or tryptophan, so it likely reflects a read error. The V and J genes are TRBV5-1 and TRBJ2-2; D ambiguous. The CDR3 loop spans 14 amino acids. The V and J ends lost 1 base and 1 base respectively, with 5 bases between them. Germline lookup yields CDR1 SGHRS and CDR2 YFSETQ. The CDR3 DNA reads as TGCGCCAGCAGCTTGTACGAGAACACCGGGGAGCTGTTTTGT. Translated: CASSLYENTGELFC.

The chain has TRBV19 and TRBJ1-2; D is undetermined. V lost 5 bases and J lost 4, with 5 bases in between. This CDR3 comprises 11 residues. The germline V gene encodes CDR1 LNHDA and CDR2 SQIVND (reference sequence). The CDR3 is CASSQIYGYTF. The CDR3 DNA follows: TGTGCCAGTAGTCAGATCTATGGCTACACCTTC.

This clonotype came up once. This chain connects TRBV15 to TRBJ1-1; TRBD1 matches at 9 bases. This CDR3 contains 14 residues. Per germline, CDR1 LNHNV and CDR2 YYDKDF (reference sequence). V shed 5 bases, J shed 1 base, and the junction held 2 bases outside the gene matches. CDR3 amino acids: CATSEGQGNTEAFF. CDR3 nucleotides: TGTGCCACCAGCGAGGGACAGGGGAACACTGAAGCTTTCTTT.

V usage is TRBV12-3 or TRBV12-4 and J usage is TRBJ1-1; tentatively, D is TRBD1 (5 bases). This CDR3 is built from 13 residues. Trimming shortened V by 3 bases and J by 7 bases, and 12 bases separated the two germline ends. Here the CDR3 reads CASSLDTIIEAFF. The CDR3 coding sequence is TGTGCCAGCAGTTTGGACACAATCATTGAAGCTTTCTTT.

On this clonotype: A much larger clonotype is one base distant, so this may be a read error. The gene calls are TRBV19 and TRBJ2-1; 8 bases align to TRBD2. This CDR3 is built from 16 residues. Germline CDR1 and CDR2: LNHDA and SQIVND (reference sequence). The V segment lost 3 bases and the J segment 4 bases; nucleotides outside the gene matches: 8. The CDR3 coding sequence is TGTGCCAGTAGTATCCGGACTAGCAGGATTTACAATGAGCAGTTCTTC. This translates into CASSIRTSRIYNEQFF.

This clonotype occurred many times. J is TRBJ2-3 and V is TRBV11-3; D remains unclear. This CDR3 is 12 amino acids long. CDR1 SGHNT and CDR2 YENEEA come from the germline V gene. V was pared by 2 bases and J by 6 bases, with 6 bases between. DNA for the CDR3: TGTGCCAGCAGCTTAATAGATGATACGCAGTATTTT. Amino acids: CASSLIDDTQYF.

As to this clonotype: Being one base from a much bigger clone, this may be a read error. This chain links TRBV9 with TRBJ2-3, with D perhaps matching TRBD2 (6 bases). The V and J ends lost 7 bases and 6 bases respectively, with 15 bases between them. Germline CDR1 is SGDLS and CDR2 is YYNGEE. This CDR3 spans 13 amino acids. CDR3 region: CASDRGGPDTQYF. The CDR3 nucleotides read TGTGCCAGCGACCGGGGAGGCCCGGATACGCAGTATTTT.